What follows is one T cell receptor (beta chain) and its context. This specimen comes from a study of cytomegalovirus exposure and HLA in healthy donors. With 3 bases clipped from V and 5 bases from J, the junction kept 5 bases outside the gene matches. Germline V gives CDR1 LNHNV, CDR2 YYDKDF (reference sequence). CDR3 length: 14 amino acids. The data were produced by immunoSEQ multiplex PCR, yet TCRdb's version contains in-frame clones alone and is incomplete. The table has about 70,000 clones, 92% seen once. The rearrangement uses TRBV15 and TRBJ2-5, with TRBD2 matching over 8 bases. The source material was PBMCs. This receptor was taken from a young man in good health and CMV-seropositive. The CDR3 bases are TGTGCCACCAGCAGTAGCGGGACGGTGGAGACCCAGTACTTC. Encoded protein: CATSSSGTVETQYF.